This T cell receptor beta chain was identified in a study of cytotoxic CD8 clonotypes in ibrutinib-treated CLL. Study-wide results and caveats: With treatment, public clonotypes, which were uncommon, either contracted or remained stable.

Trimming left V 8 bases short and J 2 bases short, with 18 bases between. The germline V gene has CDR1 MNHEY and CDR2 SVGAGI. This CDR3 region has 15 residues. This clone has only one observation. Its antigen is unidentified. Generated by immunoSEQ multiplex PCR, the TCRdb table keeps only in-frame clones and is missing some. The sample yields roughly 130,000 clones, roughly 90% seen once. Sequencing used PBMCs, obtained after 12 months of ibrutinib treatment. The receptor comes from a human donor with chronic lymphocytic leukemia. V gene TRBV6-5 combines with J gene TRBJ2-5; no clear D. The CDR3 is CASHADTSAQETQYF. Here the CDR3 DNA reads TGTGCCAGCCACGCAGACACGAGCGCTCAAGAGACCCAGTACTTC.